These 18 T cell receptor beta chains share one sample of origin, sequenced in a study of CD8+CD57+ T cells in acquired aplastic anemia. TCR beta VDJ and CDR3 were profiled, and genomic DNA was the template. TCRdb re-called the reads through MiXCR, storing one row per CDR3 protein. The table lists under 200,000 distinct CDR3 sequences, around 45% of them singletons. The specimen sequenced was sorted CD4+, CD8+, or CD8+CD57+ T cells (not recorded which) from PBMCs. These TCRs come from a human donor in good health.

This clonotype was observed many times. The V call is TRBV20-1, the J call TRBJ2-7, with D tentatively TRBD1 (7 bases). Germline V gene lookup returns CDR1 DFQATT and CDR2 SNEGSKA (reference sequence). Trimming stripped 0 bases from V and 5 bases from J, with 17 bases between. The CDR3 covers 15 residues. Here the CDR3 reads CSARDGTARGDEQYF. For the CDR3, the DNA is TGCAGTGCTAGAGATGGGACAGCAAGGGGGGACGAGCAGTACTTC.

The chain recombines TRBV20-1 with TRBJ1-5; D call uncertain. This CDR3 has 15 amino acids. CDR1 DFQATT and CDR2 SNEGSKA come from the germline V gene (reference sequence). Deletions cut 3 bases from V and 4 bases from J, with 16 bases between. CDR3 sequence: CSARGPGGGNQPQHF. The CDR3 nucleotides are TGCAGTGCTAGGGGCCCCGGTGGCGGGAATCAGCCCCAGCATTTT.

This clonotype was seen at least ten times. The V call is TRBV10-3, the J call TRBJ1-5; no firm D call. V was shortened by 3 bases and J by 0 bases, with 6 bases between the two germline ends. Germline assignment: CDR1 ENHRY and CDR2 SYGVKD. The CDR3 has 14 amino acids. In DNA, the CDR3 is TGTGCCATCAGTGAATCAGGTAGCAATCAGCCCCAGCATTTT. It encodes CAISESGSNQPQHF.

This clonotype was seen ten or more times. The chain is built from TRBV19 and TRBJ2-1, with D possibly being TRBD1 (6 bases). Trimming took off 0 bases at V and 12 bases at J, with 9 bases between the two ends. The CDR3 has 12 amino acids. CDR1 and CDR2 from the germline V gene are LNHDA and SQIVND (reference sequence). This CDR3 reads CASSIEGRGQFF. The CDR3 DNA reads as TGTGCCAGTAGTATAGAGGGCAGGGGGCAGTTCTTC.

The CDR3 reads CSVEGQSTDTQYF. The CDR3 bases are TGCAGCGTTGAAGGGCAGAGCACAGATACGCAGTATTTT. The gene calls are TRBV29-1 and TRBJ2-3; D call uncertain. This CDR3 is 13 amino acids long. Germline V lookup: CDR1 SQVTM, CDR2 ANQGSEA. The germline V and J ends were trimmed by 1 base and 0 bases, with 5 bases remaining between them.

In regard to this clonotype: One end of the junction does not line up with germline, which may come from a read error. CDR3 DNA sequence: TGTGCCAGCAGCGATCACCAGGGCCTCTACGGGCAGTACTTC. Amino acids: CASSDHQGLYGQYF. The chain combines TRBV25-1 with TRBJ2-7, with a possible D match to TRBD1 (5 bases). The CDR3 extends over 14 amino acids. The germline CDR1 and CDR2 sequences are MGHDK and SYGVNS.

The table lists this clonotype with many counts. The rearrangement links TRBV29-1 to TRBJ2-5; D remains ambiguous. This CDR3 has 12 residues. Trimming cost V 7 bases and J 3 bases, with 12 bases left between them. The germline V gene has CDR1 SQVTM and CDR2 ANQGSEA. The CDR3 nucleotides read TGCAGCGCTCAAGAGATAAAAGAGACCCAGTACTTC. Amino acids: CSAQEIKETQYF.

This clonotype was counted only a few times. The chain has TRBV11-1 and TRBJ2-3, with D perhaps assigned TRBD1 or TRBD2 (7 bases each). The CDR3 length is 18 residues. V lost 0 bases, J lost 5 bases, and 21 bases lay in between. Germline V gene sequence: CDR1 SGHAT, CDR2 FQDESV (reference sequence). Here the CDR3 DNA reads TGTGCCAGCAGCTTAGCGGGAGCGGGGAGGGGGCTCTTAGATACGCAGTATTTT. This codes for CASSLAGAGRGLLDTQYF.

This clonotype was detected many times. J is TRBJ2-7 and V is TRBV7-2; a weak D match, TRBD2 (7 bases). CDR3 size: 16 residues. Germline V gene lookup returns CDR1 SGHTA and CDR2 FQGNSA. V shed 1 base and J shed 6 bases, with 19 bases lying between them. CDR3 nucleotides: TGTGCCAGCAGCTTAGTGGGGGGGCCCCTAGGTAGCGAGCAGTACTTC. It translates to CASSLVGGPLGSEQYF.

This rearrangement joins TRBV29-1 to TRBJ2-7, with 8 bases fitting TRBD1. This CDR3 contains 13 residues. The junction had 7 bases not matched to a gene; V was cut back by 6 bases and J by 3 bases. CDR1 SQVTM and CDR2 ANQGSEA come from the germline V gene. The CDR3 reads CSVTGQGLYEQYF. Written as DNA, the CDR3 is TGCAGCGTGACTGGACAGGGCCTCTACGAGCAGTACTTC.

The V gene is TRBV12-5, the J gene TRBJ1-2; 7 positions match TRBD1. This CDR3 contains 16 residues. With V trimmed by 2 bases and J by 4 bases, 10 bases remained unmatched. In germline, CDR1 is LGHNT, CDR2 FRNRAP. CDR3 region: CASGLFPSAGGYGYTF. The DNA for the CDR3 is TGTGCTAGTGGTTTGTTCCCGTCGGCAGGGGGCTATGGCTACACCTTC.

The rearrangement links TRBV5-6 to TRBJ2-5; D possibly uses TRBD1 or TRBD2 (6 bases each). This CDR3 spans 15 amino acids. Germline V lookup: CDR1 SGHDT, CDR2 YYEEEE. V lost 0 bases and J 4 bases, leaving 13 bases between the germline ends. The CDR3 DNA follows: TGTGCCAGCAGCTTGGCGGGGGCGGCGTTAGAGACCCAGTACTTC. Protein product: CASSLAGAALETQYF.

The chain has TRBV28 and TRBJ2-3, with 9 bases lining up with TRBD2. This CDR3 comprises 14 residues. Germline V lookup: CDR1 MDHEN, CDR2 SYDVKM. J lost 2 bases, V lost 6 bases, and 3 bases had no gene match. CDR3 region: CASRGGRATDTQYF. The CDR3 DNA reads TGTGCCAGCAGAGGCGGGAGGGCCACAGATACGCAGTATTTT.

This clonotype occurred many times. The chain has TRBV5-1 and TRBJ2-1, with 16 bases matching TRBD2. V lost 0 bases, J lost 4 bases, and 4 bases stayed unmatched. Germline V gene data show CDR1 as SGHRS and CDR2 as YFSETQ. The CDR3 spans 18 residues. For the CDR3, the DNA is TGCGCCAGCAGCTTGGCCGAGGGACTAGCGGGGGGGTACAATGAGCAGTTCTTC. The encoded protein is CASSLAEGLAGGYNEQFF.

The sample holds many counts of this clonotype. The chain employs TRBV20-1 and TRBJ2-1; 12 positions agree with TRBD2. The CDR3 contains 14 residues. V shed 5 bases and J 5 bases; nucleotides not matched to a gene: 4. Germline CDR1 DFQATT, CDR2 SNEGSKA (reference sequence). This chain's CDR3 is CSALLAGGHNEQFF. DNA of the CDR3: TGCAGTGCTCTACTAGCGGGGGGTCACAATGAGCAGTTCTTC.

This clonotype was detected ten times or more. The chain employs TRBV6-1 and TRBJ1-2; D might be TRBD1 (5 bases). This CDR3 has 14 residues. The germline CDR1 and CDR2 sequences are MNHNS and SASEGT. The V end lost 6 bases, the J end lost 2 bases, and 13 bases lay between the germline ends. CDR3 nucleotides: TGTGCCAGCAGACCGGGACCGACAAACTATGGCTACACCTTC. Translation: CASRPGPTNYGYTF.

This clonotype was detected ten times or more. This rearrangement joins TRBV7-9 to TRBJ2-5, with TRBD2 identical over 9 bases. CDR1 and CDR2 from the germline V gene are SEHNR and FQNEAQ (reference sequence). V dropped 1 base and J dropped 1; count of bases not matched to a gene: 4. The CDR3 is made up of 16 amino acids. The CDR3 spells CASSLGAGGGQETQYF. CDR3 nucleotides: TGTGCCAGCAGCTTAGGAGCGGGGGGAGGCCAAGAGACCCAGTACTTC.

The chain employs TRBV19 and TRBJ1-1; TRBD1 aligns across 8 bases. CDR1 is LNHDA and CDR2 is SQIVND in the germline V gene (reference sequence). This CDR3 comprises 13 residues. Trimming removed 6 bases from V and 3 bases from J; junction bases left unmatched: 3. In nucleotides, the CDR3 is TGTGCCAGTAGCATGACAGGGGACACTGAAGCTTTCTTT. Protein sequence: CASSMTGDTEAFF.